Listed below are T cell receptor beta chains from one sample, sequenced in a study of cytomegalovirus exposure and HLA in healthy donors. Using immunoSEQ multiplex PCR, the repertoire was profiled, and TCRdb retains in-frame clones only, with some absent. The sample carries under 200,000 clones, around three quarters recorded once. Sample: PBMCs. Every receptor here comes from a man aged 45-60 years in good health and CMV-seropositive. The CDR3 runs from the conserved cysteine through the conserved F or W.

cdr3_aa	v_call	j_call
CASSRPGAPEAFF	TRBV6-5	TRBJ1-1
CASSDSWGGRHEQYF	TRBV6-1	TRBJ2-7
CASSLRVEKLFF	TRBV28	TRBJ1-4
CASSLEGRGGPNTGELFF	TRBV7-8	TRBJ2-2
CASSVLPGQGSGNTIYF	TRBV19	TRBJ1-3
CASSQTSGLNEQFF	TRBV7-9	TRBJ2-1
CASSSPPLYEQYF	TRBV6-6	TRBJ2-7
CASSLARGRGGYTF	TRBV7-2	TRBJ1-2
CASSSGGARSGELFF	TRBV7-3	TRBJ2-2
CASSEAIAGGQETQYF	TRBV6-1	TRBJ2-5
CASSKGQGSNQPQHF	TRBV9	TRBJ1-5
CASSQALTGKDLYEQYF	TRBV4-2	TRBJ2-7
CASSIDSYSYEQYF	TRBV19	TRBJ2-7
CASRSGVSYGYTF	TRBV9	TRBJ1-2
CASSSYDYGTNEKLFF	TRBV7-9	TRBJ1-4
CASSASGEVNEQFF	TRBV9	TRBJ2-1
CASSLGGSGTGNQPQHF	TRBV7-8	TRBJ1-5
CAISNGQGRPNIQYF	TRBV10-3	TRBJ2-4
CASRLLAGQETQYF	TRBV5-1	TRBJ2-5
CASSSIRTGQMNTEAFF	TRBV27	TRBJ1-1
CASSPMGGAQVDTQYF	TRBV18	TRBJ2-3
CASSPRTSISTDTQYF	TRBV7-8	TRBJ2-3
CASSWREVGRTEAFF	TRBV5-1	TRBJ1-1
CASSQKRTHGTAFGEKLFF	TRBV14	TRBJ1-4
CASSLPAGGTDTQYF	TRBV7-3	TRBJ2-3
CASSQVSGDSTDTQYF	TRBV4-3	TRBJ2-3
CASSQGSVRGTGELFF	TRBV4-3	TRBJ2-2
CASSPGQFYEQYF	TRBV7-9	TRBJ2-7
CASSLGPEGGGTDTQYF	TRBV5-1	TRBJ2-3
CASSLSGRGGTDTQYF	TRBV5-1	TRBJ2-3
CASSGNSKNLYEQYF	TRBV7-9	TRBJ2-7
CASSQARTGPYGYTF	TRBV4-2	TRBJ1-2
CASSFTEAFF	TRBV28	TRBJ1-1
CAISADRGYEQYF	TRBV10-3	TRBJ2-7
CASSPPGGSATTSYNEQFF	TRBV18	TRBJ2-1
CASSLPESYEQYF	TRBV7-2	TRBJ2-7
CASSIGTASYEQYF	TRBV19	TRBJ2-7
CASKGQGAHQPQHF	TRBV21-1	TRBJ1-5
CASTYHRGTEAFF	TRBV27	TRBJ1-1
CASRWGDGPSGNTIYF	TRBV19	TRBJ1-3
CASSERLAGGPKTQYF	TRBV10-2	TRBJ2-5
CASSESGSGTEAFF	TRBV10-1	TRBJ1-1
CATREDRGSYNEQFF	TRBV15	TRBJ2-1
CASSQEVTGNTEAFF	TRBV4-3	TRBJ1-1
CASSLTPGDYGYTF	TRBV9	TRBJ1-2
CASSLPGGATGELFF	TRBV5-1	TRBJ2-2
CASSLSSGQDYNEQFF	TRBV4-2	TRBJ2-1